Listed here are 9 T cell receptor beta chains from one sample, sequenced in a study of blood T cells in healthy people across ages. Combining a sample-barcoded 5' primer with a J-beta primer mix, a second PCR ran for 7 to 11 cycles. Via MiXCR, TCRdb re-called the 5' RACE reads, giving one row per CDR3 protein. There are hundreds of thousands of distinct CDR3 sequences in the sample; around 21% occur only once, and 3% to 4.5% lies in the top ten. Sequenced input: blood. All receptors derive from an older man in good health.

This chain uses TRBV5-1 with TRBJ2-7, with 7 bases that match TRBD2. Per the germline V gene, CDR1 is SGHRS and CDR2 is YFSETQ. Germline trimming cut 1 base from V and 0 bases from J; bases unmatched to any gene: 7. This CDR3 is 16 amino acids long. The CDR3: CASSLPPSSGSYEQYF. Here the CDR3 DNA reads TGCGCCAGCAGCTTGCCCCCCTCTAGCGGCTCCTACGAGCAGTACTTC.

In DNA, the CDR3 is TGTGCCAGCCGGATACTGCCTAACTATGGCTACACCTTC. As protein: CASRILPNYGYTF. This rearrangement joins TRBV7-9 to TRBJ1-2; D is unresolved. The CDR3 runs 13 residues. Looked up from germline, CDR1 is SEHNR and CDR2 is FQNEAQ (reference sequence). Trimming removed 8 bases at V and 0 bases at J, with 10 bases between.

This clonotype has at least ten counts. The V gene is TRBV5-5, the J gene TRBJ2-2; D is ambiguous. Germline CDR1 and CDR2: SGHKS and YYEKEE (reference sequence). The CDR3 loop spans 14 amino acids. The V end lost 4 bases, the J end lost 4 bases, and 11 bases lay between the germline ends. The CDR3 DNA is TGTGCCAGCAGCACCGATCAGGTCACCGGGGAGCTGTTTTTT. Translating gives CASSTDQVTGELFF.

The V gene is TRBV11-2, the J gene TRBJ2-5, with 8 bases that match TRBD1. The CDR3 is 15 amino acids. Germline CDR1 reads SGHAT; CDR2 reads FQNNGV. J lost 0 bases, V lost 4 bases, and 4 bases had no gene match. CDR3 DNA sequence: TGTGCCAGCAGCTCCGGGACAGGAAACCAAGAGACCCAGTACTTC. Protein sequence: CASSSGTGNQETQYF.

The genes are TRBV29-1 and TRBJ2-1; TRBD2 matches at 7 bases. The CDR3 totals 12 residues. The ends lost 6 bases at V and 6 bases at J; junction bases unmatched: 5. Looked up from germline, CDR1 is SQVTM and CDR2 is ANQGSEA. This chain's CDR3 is CSVPPSGNEQFF. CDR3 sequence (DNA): TGCAGCGTACCCCCTAGCGGCAATGAGCAGTTCTTC.

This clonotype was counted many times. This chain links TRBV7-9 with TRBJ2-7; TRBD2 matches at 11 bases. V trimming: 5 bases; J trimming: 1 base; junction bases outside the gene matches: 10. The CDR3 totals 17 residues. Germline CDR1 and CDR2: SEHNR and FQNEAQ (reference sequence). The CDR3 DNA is TGTGCCAGCAGCCCGAAACAACTAGCGGGAGTATCCTACGAGCAGTACTTC. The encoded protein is CASSPKQLAGVSYEQYF.

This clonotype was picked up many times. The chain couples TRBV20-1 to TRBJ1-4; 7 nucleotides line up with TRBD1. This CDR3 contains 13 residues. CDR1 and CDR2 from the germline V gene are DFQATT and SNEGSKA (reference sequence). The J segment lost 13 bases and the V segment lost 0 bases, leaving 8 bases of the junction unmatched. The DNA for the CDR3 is TGCAGTGCTAGAGATGTCCAGGGGGAGAGACTGTTTTTT. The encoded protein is CSARDVQGERLFF.

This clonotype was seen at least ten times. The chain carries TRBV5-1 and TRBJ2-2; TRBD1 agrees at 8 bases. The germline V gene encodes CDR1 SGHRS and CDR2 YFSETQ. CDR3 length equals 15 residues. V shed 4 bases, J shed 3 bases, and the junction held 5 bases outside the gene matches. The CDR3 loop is CASSQGAQDTGELFF. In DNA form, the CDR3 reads TGCGCCAGCAGCCAGGGGGCGCAGGACACCGGGGAGCTGTTTTTT. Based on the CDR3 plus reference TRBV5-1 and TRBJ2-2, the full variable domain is KAGVTQTPRYLIKTRGQQVTLSCSPISGHRSVSWYQQTPGQGLQFLFEYFSETQRNKGNFPGRFSGRQFSNSRSEMNVSTLELGDSALYLCASSQGAQDTGELFFGEGSRLTVL.

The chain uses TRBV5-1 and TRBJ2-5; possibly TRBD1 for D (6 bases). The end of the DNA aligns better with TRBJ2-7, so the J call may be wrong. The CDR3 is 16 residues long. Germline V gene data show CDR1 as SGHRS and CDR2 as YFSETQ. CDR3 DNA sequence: TGCGCCAGCAGCTTGGACGGGACACCCTATGCCTACGAGCAGTACTTC. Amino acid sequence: CASSLDGTPYAYEQYF.